The 20 T cell receptor beta chains reported below all come from one sample, sequenced in a study of blood T cell repertoires in COVID-19. Only in-frame clones appear in the TCRdb table, and some are missing; sequencing was by immunoSEQ multiplex PCR. The table shows 310,000 or so clones, with about nine tenths occurring only once. Specimen: peripheral blood. The receptors here all came from a woman aged 45-59 years who had recovered from COVID-19.

The V gene is TRBV4-2, the J gene TRBJ1-1, with a possible D match to TRBD1 (6 bases). The CDR3 covers 14 residues. V lost 1 base and J lost 0, with 6 bases in between. The germline V gene encodes CDR1 LGHNA and CDR2 YNFKEQ. Written as DNA, the CDR3 is TGTGCCAGCAGCCAAGGGGACATGAACACTGAAGCTTTCTTT. It translates to CASSQGDMNTEAFF.

The chain combines TRBV7-9 with TRBJ1-2, with 12 nucleotides matching TRBD1. The length of the CDR3 is 15 residues. CDR1 is SEHNR and CDR2 is FQNEAQ in the germline V gene (reference sequence). V lost 5 bases, J lost 6 bases, and 7 bases stayed unmatched. The CDR3: CASSRDRGRSDGYTF. The CDR3 nucleotides read TGTGCCAGCAGCCGGGACAGGGGGCGGTCGGATGGCTACACCTTC.

CDR3 in DNA: TGTGCCAGCAGTATAAGACAGGGGTTTGCTGAAGCTTTCTTT. It specifies CASSIRQGFAEAFF. The chain employs TRBV28 and TRBJ1-1; 8 nucleotides agree with TRBD1. This CDR3 has 14 amino acids. Trimming at V came to 5 bases and at J to 6 bases, leaving 8 bases not matched to a gene. Germline values: CDR1 MDHEN, CDR2 SYDVKM.

Only a few counts were recorded for this clone. The chain combines TRBV30 with TRBJ1-4; the D is unclear. The V gene lost 5 bases and the J gene lost 4 bases, with 8 bases spanning the gap. This CDR3 has 12 residues. Germline values: CDR1 GTSNPN, CDR2 SVGIG (reference sequence). Written as DNA, the CDR3 is TGTGCCTGGGGCTTCGGTAATGAAAAACTGTTTTTT. Translated, it gives CAWGFGNEKLFF.

The CDR3 reads CASSPGLTVTFNGPYEQYF. The CDR3 region has the DNA TGTGCCAGCTCACCAGGGCTGACAGTAACCTTCAATGGCCCCTACGAGCAGTACTTC. This sequence joins TRBV18 and TRBJ2-7; tentative D call: TRBD1 (5 bases). The V gene's germline CDR1 is KGHSH and CDR2 LQKENI. The CDR3 is made up of 19 amino acids. Trimming removed 2 bases at V and 2 bases at J, with 25 bases between. Drawing the rest from reference TRBV18 and TRBJ2-7, the complete variable domain is NAGVMQNPRHLVRRRGQEARLRCSPMKGHSHVYWYRQLPEEGLKFMVYLQKENIIDESGMPKERFSAEFPKEGPSILRIQQVVRGDSAAYFCASSPGLTVTFNGPYEQYFGPGTRLTVT.

The V call is TRBV15, the J call TRBJ2-2; possible D gene TRBD1, 5 bases. V lost 0 bases, J lost 4 bases, and 9 bases lay in between. Per the germline V gene, CDR1 is LNHNV and CDR2 is YYDKDF (reference sequence). CDR3 length: 15 amino acids. The CDR3 sequence is CATSRDFRVTGELFF. DNA for the CDR3: TGTGCCACCAGCAGAGATTTCAGGGTCACCGGGGAGCTGTTTTTT.

The chain recombines TRBV4-2 with TRBJ1-2, with 8 bases fitting TRBD1. Germline loops: CDR1 LGHNA, CDR2 YNFKEQ. With V trimmed by 0 bases and J by 2 bases, 5 bases remained unmatched. The CDR3 contains 16 residues. CDR3: CASSQETGQANYGYTF. DNA of the CDR3: TGTGCCAGCAGCCAAGAAACGGGACAGGCAAACTATGGCTACACCTTC.

This clone was observed a single time. This chain links TRBV7-9 with TRBJ2-7; TRBD2 agrees at 8 bases. This CDR3 has 15 residues. The V segment lost 5 bases and the J segment 3 bases; nucleotides outside the gene matches: 9. Germline CDR1 and CDR2: SEHNR and FQNEAQ (reference sequence). The CDR3 DNA reads as TGTGCCAGCAGCGGGCAAGCGGGAGACCGCTACGAGCAGTACTTC. This sequence encodes CASSGQAGDRYEQYF.

With regard to this clone: One junction end disagrees with the germline gene, perhaps due to a read error. This chain uses TRBV19 with TRBJ1-5, with D unclear. The CDR3 covers 15 residues. Germline CDR1 and CDR2: LNHDA and SQIVND (reference sequence). The CDR3 protein is CASSMRPTSNQSQHF. The CDR3 bases are TGTGCCAGTAGTATGAGGCCTACTAGCAATCAGTCCCAGCATTTT.

This clone came up a few times. The V call is TRBV21-1, the J call TRBJ1-1; the DNA was not compared with TRBD1, the D call given in the table. TRBV21-1 is annotated as a pseudogene. The CDR3 extends over 14 amino acids. CDR3 in DNA: TGTGCCAGCAGCCTACGGACAGGGTCCACTGAAGCTTTCTTT. This encodes CASSLRTGSTEAFF.

V gene TRBV30 combines with J gene TRBJ2-7; 8 bases are a match to TRBD2. Germline V gene lookup returns CDR1 GTSNPN and CDR2 SVGIG (reference sequence). Trimming took 3 bases from V and 3 from J; bases not matched to a gene: 13. This CDR3 spans 16 amino acids. CDR3 sequence reads: CAWSDIGLAGYYEQYF. DNA of the CDR3: TGTGCCTGGAGCGACATAGGGCTAGCGGGTTACTACGAGCAGTACTTC.

V and J are TRBV30 and TRBJ1-2; TRBD1 matches at 11 bases. CDR1 and CDR2 from the germline V gene are GTSNPN and SVGIG (reference sequence). The length of the CDR3 is 17 residues. V trimming: 3 bases; J trimming: 2 bases; junction bases outside the gene matches: 11. As DNA, the CDR3 is TGTGCCTGGAGGCGTGGGACAGGGGGAGGAGGAAACTATGGCTACACCTTC. Its protein is CAWRRGTGGGGNYGYTF.

This chain uses TRBV7-9 with TRBJ2-1, with 8 bases aligning to TRBD2. Looked up from germline, CDR1 is SEHNR and CDR2 is FQNEAQ (reference sequence). The CDR3 totals 15 residues. With 5 bases clipped from V and 4 bases from J, the junction kept 7 bases outside the gene matches. DNA for the CDR3: TGTGCCAGCAGCGTTAGCGGGACAAGATACAATGAGCAGTTCTTC. Protein sequence: CASSVSGTRYNEQFF.

V gene TRBV5-4 combines with J gene TRBJ2-5; possibly TRBD1 for D (6 bases). Germline lookup yields CDR1 SGHNT and CDR2 YYREEE (reference sequence). The CDR3 has 15 amino acids. V was pared by 4 bases and J by 5 bases, with 18 bases between. This CDR3 reads CASSTRGGIGETQYF. In nucleotides, the CDR3 is TGTGCCAGCAGCACCCGAGGGGGAATCGGGGAGACCCAGTACTTC.

This clone appeared a single time. The rearrangement uses TRBV27 and TRBJ1-3; unclear D gene. This CDR3 has 16 amino acids. Trimming removed 7 bases at V and 2 bases at J, with 18 bases between. Germline V gene sequence: CDR1 MNHEY, CDR2 SMNVEV (reference sequence). CDR3 in DNA: TGTGCCAGCAAGAATCTCCAGGAATTCGCTGGAAACACCATATATTTT. Its translation: CASKNLQEFAGNTIYF.

V gene TRBV28 combines with J gene TRBJ1-2, with TRBD1 as a possible D gene (5 bases). With 2 bases removed from V and 8 bases from J, the gap between germline ends came to 12 bases. This CDR3 region has 13 residues. CDR1 MDHEN and CDR2 SYDVKM come from the germline V gene. The CDR3: CASSLTGARGYTF. The CDR3 DNA reads as TGTGCCAGCAGTTTAACTGGGGCGAGAGGCTACACCTTC.

V usage is TRBV6-4 and J usage is TRBJ2-2; the match to TRBD1 covers 10 bases. V lost 8 bases and J lost 4; bases outside the gene matches: 4. CDR1 and CDR2 from the germline V gene are MRHNA and SNTAGT. This CDR3 has 14 amino acids. The CDR3 region has the DNA TGTGCCAGCCAGGGACAGGGGAGCACCGGGGAGCTGTTTTTT. Residues: CASQGQGSTGELFF.

The chain uses TRBV10-1 and TRBJ2-7, with TRBD2 matching 12 bases. The CDR3 totals 17 residues. CDR1 WNHNN and CDR2 SYGVQD come from the germline V gene (reference sequence). With 5 bases clipped from V and 0 bases from J, the junction kept 8 bases outside the gene matches. The CDR3 DNA reads TGCGCCAGCAGTTCGAAACCGACTAGCGGGAGCTCCTACGAGCAGTACTTC. It is translated as CASSSKPTSGSSYEQYF.

The gene calls are TRBV2 and TRBJ2-7, with a tentative D call TRBD1 (7 bases). Germline CDR1 reads SNHLY; CDR2 reads FYNNEI. V was trimmed by 4 bases and J by 9 bases, leaving 22 bases between them. This CDR3 is built from 15 residues. The CDR3 DNA follows: TGTGCCAGCAGTGTTGGGGATGGAGGGGGCGCTCGGCAGTACTTC. Translating gives CASSVGDGGGARQYF.

This clone was seen a single time. The rearrangement links TRBV6-5 to TRBJ1-4; tentative D call: TRBD1 (5 bases). Germline V CDR1 and CDR2: MNHEY, SVGAGI. V was cut by 6 bases and J by 8 bases, with 13 bases left in between. This CDR3 contains 13 residues. The chain's CDR3 is CASRTGGVEKLFF. The CDR3 DNA reads TGTGCCAGCAGAACGGGGGGAGTGGAAAAACTGTTTTTT.